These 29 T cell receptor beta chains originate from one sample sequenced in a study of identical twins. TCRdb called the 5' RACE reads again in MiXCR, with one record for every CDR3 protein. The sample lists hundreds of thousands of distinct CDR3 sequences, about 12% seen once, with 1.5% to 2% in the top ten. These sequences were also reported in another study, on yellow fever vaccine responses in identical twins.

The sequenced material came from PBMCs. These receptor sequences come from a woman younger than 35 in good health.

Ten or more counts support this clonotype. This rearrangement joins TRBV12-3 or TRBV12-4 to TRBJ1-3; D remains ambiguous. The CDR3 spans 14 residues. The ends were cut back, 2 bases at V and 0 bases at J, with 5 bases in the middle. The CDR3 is CASSLTSSGNTIYF. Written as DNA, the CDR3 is TGTGCCAGCAGTTTAACGTCCTCTGGAAACACCATATATTTT.

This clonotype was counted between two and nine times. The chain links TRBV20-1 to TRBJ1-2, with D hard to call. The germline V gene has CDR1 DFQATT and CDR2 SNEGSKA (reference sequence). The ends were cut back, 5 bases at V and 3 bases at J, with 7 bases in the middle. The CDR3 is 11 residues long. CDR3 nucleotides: TGCAGTGCTCATGGGGACTATGGCTACACCTTC. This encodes CSAHGDYGYTF.

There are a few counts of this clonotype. CDR3 amino acids: CASMEAGPPYEQYF. Here the CDR3 DNA reads TGCGCCAGCATGGAAGCCGGGCCGCCCTACGAGCAGTACTTC. The chain has TRBV10-1 and TRBJ2-7; D is ambiguous. The V gene lost 7 bases and the J gene lost 2 bases, with 15 bases spanning the gap. There are 14 residues in the CDR3. Germline V gene lookup returns CDR1 WNHNN and CDR2 SYGVQD (reference sequence).

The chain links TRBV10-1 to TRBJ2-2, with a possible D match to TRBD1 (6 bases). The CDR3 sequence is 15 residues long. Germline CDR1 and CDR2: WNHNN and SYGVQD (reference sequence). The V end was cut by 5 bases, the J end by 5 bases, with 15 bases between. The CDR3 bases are TGCGCCAGCAGTAGAGACAGGTTACGGACCGGGGAGCTGTTTTTT. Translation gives CASSRDRLRTGELFF.

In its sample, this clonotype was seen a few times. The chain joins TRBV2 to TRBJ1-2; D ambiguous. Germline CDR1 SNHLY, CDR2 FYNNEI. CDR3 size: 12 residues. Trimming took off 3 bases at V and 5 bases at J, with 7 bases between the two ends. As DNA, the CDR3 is TGTGCCAGCAGTGAGCGATTTTATGGCTACACCTTC. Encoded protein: CASSERFYGYTF.

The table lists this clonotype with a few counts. The CDR3 spells CASSQEVSGSAYNEQFF. The CDR3 DNA sequence: TGTGCCAGCAGCCAAGAAGTTAGCGGGAGCGCTTACAATGAGCAGTTCTTC. This chain joins TRBV14 and TRBJ2-1, with 9 bases identical to TRBD2. This CDR3 has 17 amino acids. Losses at the gene ends were 0 bases for V and 4 bases for J; bases not matched to a gene: 7. In germline, CDR1 is SGHDN, CDR2 FVKESK.

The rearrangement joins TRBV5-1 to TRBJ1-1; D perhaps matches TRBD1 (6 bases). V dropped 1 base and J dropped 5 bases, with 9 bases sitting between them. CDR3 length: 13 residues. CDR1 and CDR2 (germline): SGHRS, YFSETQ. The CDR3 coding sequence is TGCGCCAGCAGCTTGCAACAGGGAACTGAAGCTTTCTTT. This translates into CASSLQQGTEAFF. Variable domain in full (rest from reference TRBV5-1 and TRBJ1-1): KAGVTQTPRYLIKTRGQQVTLSCSPISGHRSVSWYQQTPGQGLQFLFEYFSETQRNKGNFPGRFSGRQFSNSRSEMNVSTLELGDSALYLCASSLQQGTEAFFGQGTRLTVV.

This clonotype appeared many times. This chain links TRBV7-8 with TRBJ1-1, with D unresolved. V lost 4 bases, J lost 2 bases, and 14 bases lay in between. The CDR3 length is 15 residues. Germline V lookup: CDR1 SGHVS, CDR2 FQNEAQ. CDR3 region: CASSSGSGRNTEAFF. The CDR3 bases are TGTGCCAGCAGCTCCGGGTCAGGAAGAAACACTGAAGCTTTCTTT.

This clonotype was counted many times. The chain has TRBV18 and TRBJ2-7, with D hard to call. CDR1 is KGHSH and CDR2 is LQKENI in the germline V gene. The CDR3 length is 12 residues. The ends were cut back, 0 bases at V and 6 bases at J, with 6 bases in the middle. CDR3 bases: TGTGCCAGCTCACCACCGTCCCTCGAGCAGTACTTC. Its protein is CASSPPSLEQYF.

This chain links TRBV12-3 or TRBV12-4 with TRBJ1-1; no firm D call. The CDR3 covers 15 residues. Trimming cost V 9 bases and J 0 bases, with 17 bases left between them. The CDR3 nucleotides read TGTGCCAGTAGAAGGTCCGAGAATGTGAACACTGAAGCTTTCTTT. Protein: CASRRSENVNTEAFF.

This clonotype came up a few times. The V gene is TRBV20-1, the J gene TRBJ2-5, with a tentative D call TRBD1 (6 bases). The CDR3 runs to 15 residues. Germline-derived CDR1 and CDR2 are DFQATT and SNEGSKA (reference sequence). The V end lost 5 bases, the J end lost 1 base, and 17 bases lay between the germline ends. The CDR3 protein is CSARRDTIVQETQYF. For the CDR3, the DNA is TGCAGTGCTCGCCGGGACACAATCGTCCAAGAGACCCAGTACTTC.

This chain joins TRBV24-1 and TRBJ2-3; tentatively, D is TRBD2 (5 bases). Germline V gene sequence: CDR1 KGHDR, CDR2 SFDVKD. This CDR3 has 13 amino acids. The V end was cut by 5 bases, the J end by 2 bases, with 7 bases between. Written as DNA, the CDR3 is TGTGCCACCAGTGTGGGAGCCACAGATACGCAGTATTTT. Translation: CATSVGATDTQYF.

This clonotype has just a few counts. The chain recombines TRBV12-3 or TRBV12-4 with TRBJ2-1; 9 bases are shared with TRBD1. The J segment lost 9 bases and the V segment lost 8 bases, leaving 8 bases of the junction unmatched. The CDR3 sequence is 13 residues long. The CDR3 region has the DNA TGTGCCAGCGACCAAGGGACAGGGATTGAGCAGTTCTTC. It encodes CASDQGTGIEQFF.

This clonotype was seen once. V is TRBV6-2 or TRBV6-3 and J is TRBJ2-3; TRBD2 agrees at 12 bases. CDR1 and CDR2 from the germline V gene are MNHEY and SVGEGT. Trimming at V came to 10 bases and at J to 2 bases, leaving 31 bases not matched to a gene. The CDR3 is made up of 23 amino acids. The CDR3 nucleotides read TGTGCCACCGGGTGGGGGACGGGCCTAGCGGGAGGGCCGACGCGAACTTTCACAGATACGCAGTATTTT. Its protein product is CATGWGTGLAGGPTRTFTDTQYF.

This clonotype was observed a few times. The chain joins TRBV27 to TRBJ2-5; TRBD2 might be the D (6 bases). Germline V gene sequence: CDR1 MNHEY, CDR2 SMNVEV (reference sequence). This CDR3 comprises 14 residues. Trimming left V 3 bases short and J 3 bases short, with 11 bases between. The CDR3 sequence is CASSFGGMKETQYF. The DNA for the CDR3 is TGTGCCAGCAGTTTTGGCGGGATGAAAGAGACCCAGTACTTC.

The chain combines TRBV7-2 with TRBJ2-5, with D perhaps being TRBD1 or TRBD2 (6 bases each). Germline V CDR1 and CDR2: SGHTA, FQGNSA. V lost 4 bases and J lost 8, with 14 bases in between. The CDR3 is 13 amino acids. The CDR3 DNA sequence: TGTGCCAGCAGCTGGGGGGCAGGGAGCACCCAGTACTTC. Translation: CASSWGAGSTQYF.

The CDR3: CASSLGRVRSASYNEQFF. The CDR3 DNA is TGTGCCAGCAGTTTAGGAAGGGTGCGGTCCGCCTCCTACAATGAGCAGTTCTTC. This chain joins TRBV12-3 or TRBV12-4 and TRBJ2-1, with D hard to call. Trimming took off 1 base at V and 0 bases at J, with 16 bases between the two ends. CDR3 length: 18 amino acids.

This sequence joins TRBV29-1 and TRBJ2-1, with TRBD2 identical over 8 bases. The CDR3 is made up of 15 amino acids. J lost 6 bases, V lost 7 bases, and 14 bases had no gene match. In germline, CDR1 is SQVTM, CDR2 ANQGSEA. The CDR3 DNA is TGCAGCGCCCACCCCCCAGCGGGGGCCCGCAATGAGCAGTTCTTC. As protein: CSAHPPAGARNEQFF.

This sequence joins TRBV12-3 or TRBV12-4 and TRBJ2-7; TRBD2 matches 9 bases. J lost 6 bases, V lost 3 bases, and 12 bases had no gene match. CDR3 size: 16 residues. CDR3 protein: CASSFRSGTSLFEQYF. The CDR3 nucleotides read TGTGCCAGCAGTTTCCGTTCCGGGACTAGCTTGTTCGAGCAGTACTTC.

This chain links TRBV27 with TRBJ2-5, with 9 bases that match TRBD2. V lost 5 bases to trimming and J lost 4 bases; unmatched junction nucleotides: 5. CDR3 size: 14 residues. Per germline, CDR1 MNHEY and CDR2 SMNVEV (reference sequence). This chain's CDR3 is CASSGGRAVETQYF. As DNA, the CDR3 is TGTGCCAGCAGTGGCGGGAGGGCCGTAGAGACCCAGTACTTC.

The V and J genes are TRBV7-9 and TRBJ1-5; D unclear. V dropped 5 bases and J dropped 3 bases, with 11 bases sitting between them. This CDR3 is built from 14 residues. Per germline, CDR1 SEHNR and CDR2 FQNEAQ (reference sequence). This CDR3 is CASSHDWANQPQHF. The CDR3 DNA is TGTGCCAGCAGCCACGACTGGGCCAATCAGCCCCAGCATTTT.

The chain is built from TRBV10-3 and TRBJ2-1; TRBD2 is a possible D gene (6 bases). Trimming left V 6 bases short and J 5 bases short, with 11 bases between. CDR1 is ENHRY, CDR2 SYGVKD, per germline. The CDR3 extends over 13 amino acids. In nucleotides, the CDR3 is TGTGCCATCAGGCCTGGGACTCACAATGAGCAGTTCTTC. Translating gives CAIRPGTHNEQFF.

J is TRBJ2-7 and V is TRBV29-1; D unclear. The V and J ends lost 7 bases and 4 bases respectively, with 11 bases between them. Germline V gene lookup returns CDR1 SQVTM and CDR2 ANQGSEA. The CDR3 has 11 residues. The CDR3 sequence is CSAHMGYEQYF. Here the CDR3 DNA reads TGCAGCGCCCACATGGGTTACGAGCAGTACTTC.

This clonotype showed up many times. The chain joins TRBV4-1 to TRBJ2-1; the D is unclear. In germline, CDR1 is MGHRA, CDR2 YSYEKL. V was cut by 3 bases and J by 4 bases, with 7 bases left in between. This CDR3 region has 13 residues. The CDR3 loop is CASSQKSYNEQFF. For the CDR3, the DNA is TGCGCCAGCAGCCAGAAGTCTTACAATGAGCAGTTCTTC.

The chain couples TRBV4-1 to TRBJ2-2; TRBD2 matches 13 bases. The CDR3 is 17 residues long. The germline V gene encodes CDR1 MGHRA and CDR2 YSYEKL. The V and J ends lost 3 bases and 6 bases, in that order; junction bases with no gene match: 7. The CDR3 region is CASSQDVTSGGPGELFF. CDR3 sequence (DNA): TGCGCCAGCAGCCAGGACGTGACTAGCGGGGGGCCCGGGGAGCTGTTTTTT.

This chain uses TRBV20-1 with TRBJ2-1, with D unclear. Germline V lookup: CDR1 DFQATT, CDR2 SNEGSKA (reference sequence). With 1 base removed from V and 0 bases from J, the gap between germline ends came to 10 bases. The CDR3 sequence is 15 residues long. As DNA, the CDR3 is TGCAGTGCTAGAGTCAGGACGAGCTCCTACAATGAGCAGTTCTTC. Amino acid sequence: CSARVRTSSYNEQFF.

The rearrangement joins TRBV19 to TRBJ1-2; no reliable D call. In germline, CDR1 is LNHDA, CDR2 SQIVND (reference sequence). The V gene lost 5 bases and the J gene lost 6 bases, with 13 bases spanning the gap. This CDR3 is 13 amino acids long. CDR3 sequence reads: CASSYLGSDGYTF. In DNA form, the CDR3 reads TGTGCCAGTAGTTACCTTGGATCAGATGGCTACACCTTC.

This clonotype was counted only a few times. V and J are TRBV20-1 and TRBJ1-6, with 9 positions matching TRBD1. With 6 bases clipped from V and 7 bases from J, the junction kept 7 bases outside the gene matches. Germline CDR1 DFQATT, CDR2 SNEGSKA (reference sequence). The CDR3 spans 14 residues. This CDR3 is CSASRDRENSPLHF. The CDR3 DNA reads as TGCAGTGCCAGCCGGGACAGGGAGAATTCACCCCTCCACTTT.

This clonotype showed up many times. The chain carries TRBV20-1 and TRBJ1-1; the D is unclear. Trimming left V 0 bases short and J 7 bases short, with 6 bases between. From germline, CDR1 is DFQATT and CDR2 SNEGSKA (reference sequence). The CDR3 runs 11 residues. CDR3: CSARDLVEAFF. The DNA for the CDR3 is TGCAGTGCTAGAGATCTAGTTGAAGCTTTCTTT.